These T cell receptor beta chains were read from a single sample in a study of blood T cell repertoires in COVID-19. Sequenced by immunoSEQ multiplex PCR; TCRdb stores in-frame clones only, minus some. The sample lists approximately 160,000 clones, around 84% occurring once. Sequencing used peripheral blood. The receptors here all came from a woman of 80 years or more with acute or convalescent COVID-19. Each CDR3 is given with its conserved first and last residue. Fields, in order: V gene, D gene, J gene, clone size, CDR3 DNA, CDR3 protein. The D gene is left open where the match is weak. Clone size appears in some rows only: once, few, many, or a class for an expanded clone.

V: TRBV18; D: -; J: TRBJ1-5; size: -; DNA: TGTGCCAGCTCACCCTCGTCTCCGGGGAGTAATCAGCCCCAGCATTTT; CDR3: CASSPSSPGSNQPQHF
V: TRBV28; D: -; J: TRBJ1-3; size: -; DNA: TGTGCCAGCAGTTTCGAGGTCTCTGGAAACACCATATATTTT; CDR3: CASSFEVSGNTIYF
V: TRBV15; D: -; J: TRBJ1-6; size: -; DNA: TGTGCCACCAGCTTAAACAGGGCGACCAATTCACCCCTCCACTTT; CDR3: CATSLNRATNSPLHF
V: TRBV28; D: TRBD1; J: TRBJ1-5; size: once; DNA: TGTGCCAGCAGCTTGGGACAGCATCAGCCCCAGCATTTT; CDR3: CASSLGQHQPQHF
V: TRBV19; D: TRBD1; J: TRBJ2-7; size: -; DNA: TGTGCCAGTAGTATCCGACAGGGTTACGAGCAGTACTTC; CDR3: CASSIRQGYEQYF
V: TRBV6-4; D: -; J: TRBJ1-2; size: -; DNA: TGTGCCAGCAGTCCCGGACTGATCTCGAACTATGGCTACACCTTC; CDR3: CASSPGLISNYGYTF
V: TRBV11-3; D: TRBD1; J: TRBJ1-5; size: -; DNA: TGTGCCAGCAGCCCCGGGACAGGGAGTGGGCCCCAGCATTTT; CDR3: CASSPGTGSGPQHF
V: TRBV11-2; D: -; J: TRBJ2-7; size: -; DNA: TGTGCCAGCACCTACCTCAGGGGTTCGTACGAGCAGTACTTC; CDR3: CASTYLRGSYEQYF
V: TRBV28; D: TRBD2; J: TRBJ2-3; size: -; DNA: TGTGCCAGCAGACTAGCGGGAGCAACGGATACGCAGTATTTT; CDR3: CASRLAGATDTQYF
V: TRBV19; D: TRBD1; J: TRBJ2-3; size: -; DNA: TGTGCCAGCCGGGACAGGGGCACAGATACGCAGTATTTT; CDR3: CASRDRGTDTQYF
V: TRBV14; D: TRBD2; J: TRBJ2-1; size: few; DNA: TGTGCCAGCAGCCACCAGGGACTAGCGGGAGATCTACGGCGGGTTAATGAGCAGTTCTTC; CDR3: CASSHQGLAGDLRRVNEQFF
V: TRBV4-2; D: -; J: TRBJ2-5; size: -; DNA: TGTGCCAGCAGCCAATCTGGACTGGACGGGGGGACCCAGTACTTC; CDR3: CASSQSGLDGGTQYF
V: TRBV5-1; D: TRBD1; J: TRBJ1-1; size: -; DNA: TGCGCCAGCAGCTTGTATACAGGGGAAATGAACACTGAAGCTTTCTTT; CDR3: CASSLYTGEMNTEAFF
V: TRBV5-1; D: -; J: TRBJ1-1; size: -; DNA: TGCGCCAGCAGCGTCCAAGGCACAGGGTTTTCAAGATACACTGAAGCTTTCTTT; CDR3: CASSVQGTGFSRYTEAFF
V: TRBV4-2; D: -; J: TRBJ1-1; size: -; DNA: TGTGCCAGCAGCCAAGAACGGGGGAACACTGAAGCTTTCTTT; CDR3: CASSQERGNTEAFF
V: TRBV4-1; D: TRBD2; J: TRBJ2-3; size: -; DNA: TGCGCCAGCAGCCAATCCCACCCGGGACTAGCGGGAGGAGATACGCAGTATTTT; CDR3: CASSQSHPGLAGGDTQYF
V: TRBV5-5; D: -; J: TRBJ2-7; size: -; DNA: TGTGCCAGCAGCTTGGAAGGAGCCTACGAGCAGTACTTC; CDR3: CASSLEGAYEQYF
V: TRBV30; D: -; J: TRBJ2-2; size: -; DNA: TGTGCCTGGACGCGATCCGGGGAGCTGTTTTTT; CDR3: CAWTRSGELFF
V: TRBV9; D: -; J: TRBJ1-3; size: -; DNA: TGTGCCAGCAGCGCAATATGGGCTTCCGACTCTGGAAACACCATATATTTT; CDR3: CASSAIWASDSGNTIYF
V: TRBV3-1/TRBV3-2; D: TRBD1; J: TRBJ2-3; size: -; DNA: TGTGCCAGCAGCCCTCGGACAGGAGCTTTCACAGATACGCAGTATTTT; CDR3: CASSPRTGAFTDTQYF
V: TRBV19; D: TRBD2; J: TRBJ2-5; size: -; DNA: TGTGCCAGTAGCTCACCGGGACTAGCGGGAGGGGAGACCCAGTACTTC; CDR3: CASSSPGLAGGETQYF
V: TRBV28; D: TRBD1; J: TRBJ2-1; size: -; DNA: TGTGCCAGCAGTTCGACAGGGAAGGTCAATGAGCAGTTCTTC; CDR3: CASSSTGKVNEQFF
V: TRBV2; D: TRBD1; J: TRBJ1-2; size: -; DNA: TGTGCCAGCAGTCAGGGGACAGCTGTGGGTGGCTACACCTTC; CDR3: CASSQGTAVGGYTF
V: TRBV9; D: TRBD1; J: TRBJ2-2; size: few; DNA: TGTGCCAGCAGCGTTGGGACAGGGTCGACCGGGGAGCTGTTTTTT; CDR3: CASSVGTGSTGELFF
V: TRBV18; D: TRBD1; J: TRBJ1-5; size: -; DNA: TGTGCCAGCTCACCAGCCGACAGGGGTAATCAGCCCCAGCATTTT; CDR3: CASSPADRGNQPQHF
V: TRBV28; D: TRBD1; J: TRBJ1-1; size: once; DNA: TGTGCCAGCAGGCCGGGACAGCTCCTCACTGAAGCTTTCTTT; CDR3: CASRPGQLLTEAFF
V: TRBV5-5; D: -; J: TRBJ1-6; size: -; DNA: TGTGCCAGCAGCTGGGGCAAAGGGAATTCACCCCTCCACTTT; CDR3: CASSWGKGNSPLHF